A selection of T cell receptor beta chains follows, all from one sample in a study of CD8+ T cells in alopecia areata. TCRdb's table, derived via immunoSEQ multiplex PCR, lists solely in-frame clones and lacks some. This table has roughly 120,000 clones, roughly three fifths appearing once. The source was CD4+ T cells sorted from blood, collected at week 24, from a patient treated with tofacitinib. The source is a human donor with alopecia areata. Both conserved end residues are part of each CDR3. D genes are given only for firm matches. A clone size is listed for some rows: how often the clone was seen (once, few, many), or a class if it is expanded.

clone size	D gene	V gene	J gene	CDR3 length	CDR3 protein	CDR3 DNA
few	TRBD1	TRBV14	TRBJ1-2	13	CASSLGDRGGYTF	TGTGCCAGCAGCCTCGGTGACAGGGGTGGCTACACCTTC
-	-	TRBV4-3	TRBJ2-1	13	CASSLQGTNEQFF	TGCGCCAGCAGCCTTCAGGGAACGAATGAGCAGTTCTTC
-	-	TRBV11-2	TRBJ2-7	12	CASRLRGYEQYF	TGTGCCAGCAGATTAAGAGGCTACGAGCAGTACTTC
-	-	TRBV11-1	TRBJ2-1	14	CASSLVWASNEQFF	TGTGCCAGCAGCTTAGTGTGGGCCAGTAATGAGCAGTTCTTC
few	-	TRBV6-5	TRBJ2-7	14	CASRSLMGLYEQYF	TGTGCCAGCAGATCCCTCATGGGACTCTACGAGCAGTACTTC
-	-	TRBV6-6	TRBJ1-4	12	CASQTGVEKLFF	TGTGCCAGCCAGACGGGCGTTGAAAAACTGTTTTTT
-	-	TRBV7-9	TRBJ2-3	13	CASKNTGSHTQYF	TGTGCCAGCAAAAATACGGGGTCTCATACGCAGTATTTT
many	-	TRBV13	TRBJ2-3	14	CASSFGLGGDTQYF	TGTGCCAGCAGCTTCGGGCTCGGGGGAGATACGCAGTATTTT
once	-	TRBV10-3	TRBJ2-1	13	CAISEGGYNEQFF	TGTGCCATCAGTGAAGGAGGCTACAATGAGCAGTTCTTC
-	TRBD1	TRBV30	TRBJ1-1	13	CAWDRGQDTEAFF	TGTGCCTGGGACAGGGGGCAGGACACTGAAGCTTTCTTT
-	TRBD2	TRBV4-3	TRBJ2-5	15	CASSWGLAGLETQYF	TGCGCCAGCAGCTGGGGACTAGCGGGGCTCGAGACCCAGTACTTC
few	-	TRBV14	TRBJ1-1	14	CASSQEPKGAEAFF	TGTGCCAGCAGCCAAGAGCCGAAAGGGGCTGAAGCTTTCTTT
-	TRBD1	TRBV29-1	TRBJ2-2	15	CSIRQGAGNTGELFF	TGCAGCATCCGACAGGGGGCAGGGAACACCGGGGAGCTGTTTTTT
-	-	TRBV30	TRBJ1-6	11	CAWSVNSPLHF	TGTGCCTGGAGTGTGAATTCACCCCTCCACTTT
few	-	TRBV7-2	TRBJ1-5	13	CASSFLGHQPQHF	TGTGCCAGCAGCTTCCTGGGCCATCAGCCCCAGCATTTT
once	-	TRBV29-1	TRBJ2-7	15	CSVLRWGRGSYEQYF	TGCAGCGTGTTAAGGTGGGGTCGTGGGTCCTACGAGCAGTACTTC
-	-	TRBV6-4	TRBJ1-1	16	CASSVHLDPLGTEAFF	TGTGCCAGCAGCGTACACCTCGACCCGCTGGGTACTGAAGCTTTCTTT
-	-	TRBV5-1	TRBJ2-7	14	CASSPGGGSREQYF	TGCGCCAGCAGCCCTGGGGGAGGATCGAGGGAGCAGTACTTC
-	-	TRBV2	TRBJ1-6	13	CASSVGQLSPLHF	TGTGCCAGCAGTGTGGGACAACTTTCACCCCTCCACTTT
few	TRBD2	TRBV9	TRBJ2-3	14	CASSFSGGSDTQYF	TGTGCCAGCAGCTTTAGCGGGGGTTCAGATACGCAGTATTTT
once	-	TRBV10-3	TRBJ2-7	16	CAISIAGTSSSYEQYF	TGTGCCATCAGCATCGCTGGGACATCGAGCTCCTACGAGCAGTACTTC
-	TRBD1	TRBV4-2	TRBJ2-1	15	CASSQTKTGNDEQFF	TGTGCCAGCAGCCAAACAAAGACAGGGAACGATGAGCAGTTCTTC